The sequence of this TCR beta chain was determined in a study of neoadjuvant anti-PD-1 for oral cavity cancer. Looked up from germline, CDR1 is KGHSH and CDR2 is LQKENI. V was cut by 5 bases and J by 6 bases, with 7 bases left in between. This CDR3 has 11 amino acids. Cohort: HPV-negative, locally advanced oral cavity squamous cell carcinoma patients. PBMCs were not maintained or expanded in culture before analysis. In regard to this clone: Its matching antigen is unknown.

PBMC libraries mostly used approximately 500 ng of input genomic DNA, with six replicates per sample. The assay was immunoSEQ multiplex PCR, and TCRdb's table has in-frame clones only and misses some. This table holds almost 7,000 clones, around 74% found once. General study findings and limits: Only a few patients per response group were TCR-analyzed; validation needed.

The clonotype comes from a person aged 35-79 years with oral cavity squamous cell carcinoma. The genes are TRBV18 and TRBJ1-2, with no clear D. This sample comprised PBMCs, obtained before nivolumab (anti-PD-1) treatment. The CDR3 region is CASSEVDGYTF. The CDR3 region has the DNA TGTGCCAGCTCAGAGGTGGATGGCTACACCTTC.